Below, 16 T cell receptor beta chains from the same sample are listed, as sequenced in a study of CD4 T cells in relation to SARS-CoV-2 and coronaviruses. Their specific antigens are unknown. The unexposed donors gave CD4+ T cells in about 2011-2019, prior to COVID-19. Isolation of CD4+ T cells took place after about eleven days in culture. The table came from immunoSEQ multiplex PCR; TCRdb's copy has only in-frame clones and leaves some out. The table shows roughly 30,000 clones, with 70% to 80% occurring only once. The sample was CD4+ T cells from PBMCs, cultured in vitro. Receptor source: a human donor in good health.

This clone was counted between two and nine times. The rearrangement uses TRBV9 and TRBJ1-1, with D unclear. Germline lookup yields CDR1 SGDLS and CDR2 YYNGEE. The CDR3 is 11 amino acids. The V and J ends lost 3 bases and 11 bases respectively, with 11 bases between them. The CDR3 sequence: CASSADGGAFF. Written as DNA, the CDR3 is TGTGCCAGCAGCGCTGACGGAGGGGCTTTCTTT.

This clone showed up just a few times. The rearrangement uses TRBV2 and TRBJ2-5, with D perhaps TRBD2 (6 bases). The CDR3 extends over 14 amino acids. CDR1 is SNHLY and CDR2 is FYNNEI in the germline V gene. The V end lost 11 bases, the J end lost 5 bases, and 21 bases lay between the germline ends. The DNA for the CDR3 is TGTGCCCGTAGCGGTGCTACGGCGTCGGAGACCCAGTACTTC. The encoded protein is CARSGATASETQYF.

The V call is TRBV4-3, the J call TRBJ2-2; a possible D gene is TRBD2 (7 bases). The CDR3 runs 16 residues. CDR1 is LGHNA, CDR2 YSLEER, per germline. V lost 6 bases to trimming and J lost 4 bases, with 18 bases between them. This CDR3 reads CASSTYGGGPTGELFF. The CDR3 nucleotides read TGCGCCAGCAGTACATATGGGGGGGGGCCCACCGGGGAGCTGTTTTTT.

The chain has TRBV18 and TRBJ2-1; weak D call: TRBD2 (6 bases). V lost 3 bases and J lost 2, with 11 bases in between. The CDR3 covers 15 residues. Looked up from germline, CDR1 is KGHSH and CDR2 is LQKENI. DNA for the CDR3: TGTGCCAGCTCACCCCAGGGACTGGCCTACAATGAGCAGTTCTTC. Translated, it gives CASSPQGLAYNEQFF.

This chain links TRBV20-1 with TRBJ2-3; D is unresolved. Germline loops: CDR1 DFQATT, CDR2 SNEGSKA (reference sequence). Trimming took off 3 bases at V and 0 bases at J, with 10 bases between the two ends. This CDR3 comprises 14 residues. The CDR3 region is CSASSQSSTDTQYF. CDR3 in DNA: TGCAGTGCTAGTTCCCAGTCTAGCACAGATACGCAGTATTTT.

The chain has TRBV9 and TRBJ2-5; 16 bases are shared with TRBD2. Trimming took 4 bases from V and 5 from J; bases not matched to a gene: 8. This CDR3 region has 17 residues. Germline V lookup: CDR1 SGDLS, CDR2 YYNGEE. Here the CDR3 reads CASSSPGLAGGGETQYF. DNA of the CDR3: TGTGCCAGCAGCTCCCCGGGACTAGCGGGGGGGGGCGAGACCCAGTACTTC.

Note on this clone: Sequence at one end of the junction differs from germline and may be a read error. The V and J genes are TRBV14 and TRBJ1-4; maybe TRBD1 (6 bases). There are 16 residues in the CDR3. CDR1 SGHDN and CDR2 FVKESK come from the germline V gene. CDR3 region: CASSQVGGGVVEKLFF. As DNA, the CDR3 is TGTGCCAGCAGTCAAGTTGGGGGCGGCGTTGTGGAAAAACTGTTTTTT.

This clone has a handful of counts. V gene TRBV4-3 combines with J gene TRBJ1-3; 7 positions agree with TRBD1. With 0 bases clipped from V and 4 bases from J, the junction kept 3 bases outside the gene matches. CDR3 length equals 15 residues. CDR1 is LGHNA and CDR2 is YSLEER in the germline V gene. The CDR3 region is CASSQDGTAGNTIYF. CDR3 nucleotides: TGCGCCAGCAGCCAAGATGGGACAGCGGGAAACACCATATATTTT.

This clone was counted a single time. This rearrangement joins TRBV6-5 to TRBJ1-2; a possible D gene is TRBD1 (5 bases). This CDR3 has 14 residues. The V and J ends lost 7 bases and 8 bases respectively, with 20 bases between them. Germline-derived CDR1 and CDR2 are MNHEY and SVGAGI. CDR3 nucleotide sequence: TGTGCCAGCACCCTCTTGGGACTGATGGGGGGCTACACCTTC. It codes for CASTLLGLMGGYTF.

The chain has TRBV19 and TRBJ1-5; D unresolved. The V gene lost 7 bases and the J gene lost 11 bases, with 24 bases spanning the gap. Germline V lookup: CDR1 LNHDA, CDR2 SQIVND (reference sequence). CDR3 length: 15 residues. The CDR3 DNA reads TGTGCCAGTACATCCTCTACCGGTTACCGTGGGGCCCAGCATTTT. It specifies CASTSSTGYRGAQHF.

Relative to its sample, this clone is medium-sized. The chain combines TRBV11-2 with TRBJ2-3; TRBD2 matches 12 bases. Germline V gene data show CDR1 as SGHAT and CDR2 as FQNNGV. Unmatched junction bases numbered 3, after V lost 2 bases and J lost 3 bases. The CDR3 extends over 16 amino acids. CDR3 residues: CASSLRLAGGTDTQYF. DNA for the CDR3: TGTGCCAGCAGCTTACGGCTAGCGGGGGGGACAGATACGCAGTATTTT.

The gene calls are TRBV2 and TRBJ1-3; the D gene is possibly TRBD1 (5 bases). CDR1 and CDR2 (germline): SNHLY, FYNNEI. The length of the CDR3 is 14 residues. V lost 7 bases and J lost 1, with 11 bases in between. The CDR3 nucleotides read TGTGCCAGCACCCGGGACTTATCTGGAAACACCATATATTTT. This sequence encodes CASTRDLSGNTIYF.

Only a few counts were recorded for this clone. V and J are TRBV7-8 and TRBJ1-3; D might be TRBD1 (5 bases). The germline V and J ends were trimmed by 6 bases and 4 bases, with 16 bases remaining between them. The CDR3 has 15 amino acids. CDR1 and CDR2 from the germline V gene are SGHVS and FQNEAQ. The CDR3 loop reads CASRPDSRGGNTIYF. DNA for the CDR3: TGTGCCAGCAGACCAGACAGTCGTGGAGGAAACACCATATATTTT.

The chain uses TRBV19 and TRBJ2-5; D is possibly TRBD1 (5 bases). This CDR3 region has 15 residues. Germline assignment: CDR1 LNHDA and CDR2 SQIVND (reference sequence). V lost 3 bases and J lost 2, with 13 bases in between. The CDR3 sequence is CASSIHQGSQETQYF. For the CDR3, the DNA is TGTGCCAGTAGTATCCATCAGGGATCTCAAGAGACCCAGTACTTC.

This chain joins TRBV25-1 and TRBJ1-1; 9 bases are shared with TRBD1. The trim removed 4 bases at V and 5 bases at J, leaving 5 bases unmatched. From germline, CDR1 is MGHDK and CDR2 SYGVNS. The CDR3 runs to 14 residues. CDR3 in DNA: TGTGCCAGCAGTGGGAACAGGGGGCGGACTGAAGCTTTCTTT. Translation: CASSGNRGRTEAFF.

V is TRBV19 and J is TRBJ2-5, with TRBD1 identical over 7 bases. The V gene end was trimmed by 4 bases and the J gene end by 3 bases; junction bases not matched to a gene: 2. Germline V gives CDR1 LNHDA, CDR2 SQIVND (reference sequence). The CDR3 is 13 amino acids. The CDR3 loop reads CASSTDREETQYF. CDR3 sequence (DNA): TGTGCCAGTAGTACCGACAGGGAAGAGACCCAGTACTTC.